These 30 T cell receptor beta chains share one sample of origin, sequenced in a study of blood T cell repertoires in COVID-19. Profiled with immunoSEQ multiplex PCR; TCRdb holds only in-frame clones, not every one. The table has just over 50,000 clones, approximately 86% seen once; the top ten hold about 4.2%. Input material: peripheral blood. The receptors were gathered from an older man with active COVID-19.

This sequence joins TRBV7-9 and TRBJ1-2, with 10 bases fitting TRBD1. Germline CDR1 and CDR2: SEHNR and FQNEAQ (reference sequence). Trimming at V came to 3 bases and at J to 9 bases, leaving 4 bases not matched to a gene. The CDR3 runs 13 residues. CDR3 in amino acids: CASSFRQGASYTF. For the CDR3, the DNA is TGTGCCAGCAGCTTCCGACAGGGGGCAAGCTACACCTTC.

V and J are TRBV5-1 and TRBJ2-1; 11 bases agree with TRBD2. J gave up 4 bases and V 4 bases, and 4 bases lay outside the gene matches. Germline loops: CDR1 SGHRS, CDR2 YFSETQ. The CDR3 contains 15 residues. The CDR3 DNA sequence: TGCGCCAGCAGCCTCGGGACTAGCGGATACAATGAGCAGTTCTTC. Encoded protein: CASSLGTSGYNEQFF.

The genes are TRBV11-2 and TRBJ2-1; 8 bases agree with TRBD2. Trimming took 8 bases from V and 4 from J; bases not matched to a gene: 4. From germline, CDR1 is SGHAT and CDR2 FQNNGV. The length of the CDR3 is 13 residues. CDR3 in amino acids: CASGLAAYNEQFF. The CDR3 bases are TGTGCCAGCGGACTAGCCGCGTACAATGAGCAGTTCTTC.

The J gene is TRBJ2-7, the V gene TRBV4-3; tentatively, D is TRBD1 (6 bases). The CDR3 loop spans 16 amino acids. The germline V gene has CDR1 LGHNA and CDR2 YSLEER. V was clipped by 0 bases and J by 0 bases, with 12 bases between them. CDR3 nucleotides: TGCGCCAGCAGCCAAGATCGAGGGGGAATCTCCTACGAGCAGTACTTC. Amino acid sequence: CASSQDRGGISYEQYF.

The gene calls are TRBV18 and TRBJ2-7, with a weak D call TRBD2 (6 bases). Trimming took off 5 bases at V and 6 bases at J, with 26 bases between the two ends. This CDR3 comprises 17 residues. Germline loops: CDR1 KGHSH, CDR2 LQKENI. CDR3 nucleotides: TGTGCCAGCTCATCCGGGACTCGTTCAATCGACAAGGGCGAGCAGTACTTC. This gives the protein CASSSGTRSIDKGEQYF.

This sequence joins TRBV4-1 and TRBJ2-3; 7 nucleotides agree with TRBD1. There are 14 residues in the CDR3. Germline assignment: CDR1 MGHRA and CDR2 YSYEKL. Trimming cost V 6 bases and J 3 bases; bases outside gene matches: 6. CDR3 loop: CASSTGVGTDTQYF. The CDR3 coding sequence is TGCGCCAGCAGTACAGGGGTTGGGACAGATACGCAGTATTTT.

The V gene is TRBV10-3, the J gene TRBJ2-6; TRBD1 aligns across 7 bases. CDR1 is ENHRY and CDR2 is SYGVKD in the germline V gene. V trimming: 3 bases; J trimming: 4 bases; junction bases outside the gene matches: 15. The length of the CDR3 is 19 residues. DNA of the CDR3: TGTGCCATCAGTGACCCCAGGGGGTGGGCCTCGGGCGGGGCCAACGTCCTGACTTTC. Protein sequence: CAISDPRGWASGGANVLTF.

J is TRBJ1-1 and V is TRBV27, with D possibly being TRBD1 (6 bases). The CDR3 has 14 amino acids. V lost 5 bases and J lost 1, with 11 bases in between. Germline CDR1 and CDR2: MNHEY and SMNVEV (reference sequence). In DNA form, the CDR3 reads TGTGCCAGCAGTCCTCGGACAGCGAACACTGAAGCTTTCTTT. Its protein product is CASSPRTANTEAFF.

This chain links TRBV4-2 with TRBJ2-6; unclear D gene. The CDR3 has 16 residues. Germline V CDR1 and CDR2: LGHNA, YNFKEQ. V lost 5 bases and J lost 4, with 15 bases in between. This CDR3 reads CASSSLLVSGANVLTF. CDR3 DNA sequence: TGTGCCAGCAGCTCCTTACTGGTTTCCGGGGCCAACGTCCTGACTTTC.

The sample holds one count of this clone. This rearrangement joins TRBV6-5 to TRBJ2-3, with D possibly being TRBD2 (5 bases). The length of the CDR3 is 12 residues. V lost 10 bases and J 0 bases, leaving 8 bases between the germline ends. The germline CDR1 and CDR2 sequences are MNHEY and SVGAGI. The CDR3 nucleotides are TGTGCCACCCGGGGAAGCACAGATACGCAGTATTTT. This sequence encodes CATRGSTDTQYF.

This chain links TRBV9 with TRBJ2-5, with D tentatively TRBD2 (5 bases). Deletions cut 4 bases from V and 5 bases from J, with 6 bases between. The length of the CDR3 is 11 residues. Germline CDR1 SGDLS, CDR2 YYNGEE. The CDR3 here is CASSPGETQYF. CDR3 in DNA: TGTGCCAGCAGCCCGGGGGAGACCCAGTACTTC.

This rearrangement joins TRBV28 to TRBJ2-1, with 10 positions matching TRBD2. V dropped 8 bases and J dropped 4; count of bases not matched to a gene: 8. This CDR3 contains 15 residues. Germline values: CDR1 MDHEN, CDR2 SYDVKM. In DNA form, the CDR3 reads TGTGCCAGCGCGATACTAGCGGGGAGATACAATGAGCAGTTCTTC. It encodes CASAILAGRYNEQFF.

The chain combines TRBV11-3 with TRBJ1-1, with D perhaps matching TRBD1 (5 bases). The CDR3 is 13 amino acids. V lost 2 bases, J lost 4 bases, and 8 bases lay in between. CDR1 and CDR2 (germline): SGHNT, YENEEA. The CDR3 DNA reads as TGTGCCAGCAGCTTAATTCAGGGCACTGAAGCTTTCTTT. Residues: CASSLIQGTEAFF.

The V and J genes are TRBV12-3 or TRBV12-4 and TRBJ2-7; D gene ambiguous. V gave up 5 bases and J gave up 7 bases, with 9 bases separating them. The CDR3 has 11 residues. In DNA form, the CDR3 reads TGTGCCAGCAGTACTCCGGGTGAGCAGTACTTC. Translating gives CASSTPGEQYF.

The chain joins TRBV28 to TRBJ2-6, with 8 bases fitting TRBD2. CDR1 is MDHEN and CDR2 is SYDVKM in the germline V gene. Trimming cost V 8 bases and J 0 bases; bases outside gene matches: 6. The CDR3 loop spans 16 amino acids. In DNA form, the CDR3 reads TGTGCCAGCGGGGGGCGGGGGGCCTCTGGGGCCAACGTCCTGACTTTC. Translation: CASGGRGASGANVLTF.

This sequence joins TRBV5-1 and TRBJ1-5; the D is unclear. Trimming took off 0 bases at V and 0 bases at J, with 7 bases between the two ends. CDR3 length: 15 residues. Germline CDR1 SGHRS, CDR2 YFSETQ. The CDR3 DNA is TGCGCCAGCAGCTTGGAACCCTATAGCAATCAGCCCCAGCATTTT. Amino acid sequence: CASSLEPYSNQPQHF.

This chain links TRBV18 with TRBJ1-2; 10 bases agree with TRBD1. In germline, CDR1 is KGHSH, CDR2 LQKENI. The CDR3 extends over 16 amino acids. With 3 bases clipped from V and 5 bases from J, the junction kept 9 bases outside the gene matches. The CDR3 here is CASSPRTGGNSYGYTF. The CDR3 DNA follows: TGTGCCAGCTCACCCCGGACAGGGGGTAATTCTTATGGCTACACCTTC.

The J gene is TRBJ2-5, the V gene TRBV18, with 7 nucleotides matching TRBD2. Unmatched junction bases numbered 3, after V lost 1 base and J lost 4 bases. Germline V gene sequence: CDR1 KGHSH, CDR2 LQKENI. The CDR3 length is 14 residues. The CDR3 nucleotides are TGTGCCAGCTCACCACAGGGGAGGGCAGAGACCCAGTACTTC. Amino acid sequence: CASSPQGRAETQYF.

The rearrangement joins TRBV28 to TRBJ2-7; 12 nucleotides match TRBD2. The CDR3 runs to 15 residues. Trimming removed 5 bases from V and 0 bases from J; junction bases left unmatched: 2. CDR1 is MDHEN, CDR2 SYDVKM, per germline. The CDR3 sequence: CASSRTSGTSYEQYF. In DNA form, the CDR3 reads TGTGCCAGCAGTCGGACTAGCGGGACCTCCTACGAGCAGTACTTC.

The chain joins TRBV7-8 to TRBJ2-3; 9 nucleotides agree with TRBD2. The CDR3 runs 16 residues. The V and J ends lost 7 bases and 4 bases, in that order; junction bases with no gene match: 12. The V gene's germline CDR1 is SGHVS and CDR2 FQNEAQ. CDR3 bases: TGTGCCAGCAAAAGGGGGCTAGCGGGATCGGCAGATACGCAGTATTTT. Its protein is CASKRGLAGSADTQYF. Full variable domain (missing parts from reference TRBV7-8 and TRBJ2-3): GAGVSQSPRYKVAKRGQDVALRCDPISGHVSLFWYQQALGQGPEFLTYFQNEAQLDKSGLPSDRFFAERPEGSVSTLKIQRTQQEDSAVYLCASKRGLAGSADTQYFGPGTRLTVL.

The rearrangement joins TRBV19 to TRBJ2-7, with a weak D call TRBD1 (6 bases). Germline V CDR1 and CDR2: LNHDA, SQIVND (reference sequence). V lost 5 bases and J 2 bases, leaving 13 bases between the germline ends. This CDR3 comprises 14 residues. The CDR3 reads CASSFSGGPYEQYF. DNA of the CDR3: TGTGCCAGTAGTTTTTCTGGGGGCCCCTACGAGCAGTACTTC.

The chain employs TRBV28 and TRBJ1-1, with 7 bases matching TRBD1. The CDR3 is 17 residues long. CDR1 and CDR2 from the germline V gene are MDHEN and SYDVKM. V was pared by 2 bases and J by 3 bases, with 12 bases of the junction left unmatched. The DNA of the CDR3 is TGTGCCAGCAGTTTACCGACAGGGAGCGGCCAAGACACTGAAGCTTTCTTT. It encodes CASSLPTGSGQDTEAFF.

This chain connects TRBV25-1 to TRBJ1-5; D remains ambiguous. Germline loops: CDR1 MGHDK, CDR2 SYGVNS. The CDR3 covers 13 residues. V was clipped by 8 bases and J by 3 bases, with 11 bases between them. Here the CDR3 DNA reads TGTGCCAGCGGGGTCCGGGACAATCAGCCCCAGCATTTT. It encodes CASGVRDNQPQHF.

V is TRBV4-2 and J is TRBJ1-4; D is ambiguous. CDR1 and CDR2 (germline): LGHNA, YNFKEQ. V was shortened by 1 base and J by 8 bases, with 2 bases between the two germline ends. The CDR3 totals 11 residues. CDR3 sequence (DNA): TGTGCCAGCAGCCAAGCAGAAAAACTGTTTTTT. It codes for CASSQAEKLFF.

CDR3: CAISEAAGGSTDTQYF. CDR3 coding DNA: TGTGCCATCAGTGAAGCAGCGGGAGGCTCCACAGATACGCAGTATTTT. The chain combines TRBV10-3 with TRBJ2-3; TRBD2 aligns across 9 bases. Per the germline V gene, CDR1 is ENHRY and CDR2 is SYGVKD. This CDR3 has 16 amino acids. Germline trimming cut 3 bases from V and 2 bases from J; bases unmatched to any gene: 6.

This clone occurred once. V usage is TRBV5-1 and J usage is TRBJ2-7; no clear D. The germline CDR1 and CDR2 sequences are SGHRS and YFSETQ. With 1 base removed from V and 0 bases from J, the gap between germline ends came to 8 bases. The CDR3 is made up of 14 amino acids. The CDR3, as DNA: TGCGCCAGCAGCTTGTCTCCCCCCTCCTACGAGCAGTACTTC. This encodes CASSLSPPSYEQYF.

The DNA of the CDR3 is TGTGCCAGCAGCTTCGGCGCAGGGGGCTTAGCAGAGCAGTACTTC. Encoded protein: CASSFGAGGLAEQYF. V usage is TRBV28 and J usage is TRBJ2-7, with TRBD1 matching 8 bases. CDR1 is MDHEN and CDR2 is SYDVKM in the germline V gene. CDR3 length: 15 amino acids. Trimming removed 6 bases from V and 7 bases from J; junction bases left unmatched: 14. Together with reference TRBV28 and TRBJ2-7, the CDR3 gives the full variable domain: DVKVTQSSRYLVKRTGEKVFLECVQDMDHENMFWYRQDPGLGLRLIYFSYDVKMKEKGDIPEGYSVSREKKERFSLILESASTNQTSMYLCASSFGAGGLAEQYFGPGTRLTVT.

CDR3 bases: TGTGCCAGCAGCTTAGGAGTCCATAGCACAGATACGCAGTATTTT. Its translation is CASSLGVHSTDTQYF. The rearrangement links TRBV7-8 to TRBJ2-3; D is ambiguous. This CDR3 has 15 amino acids. V was trimmed by 1 base and J by 0 bases, leaving 8 bases between them. Per germline, CDR1 SGHVS and CDR2 FQNEAQ. Variable domain in full (rest from reference TRBV7-8 and TRBJ2-3): GAGVSQSPRYKVAKRGQDVALRCDPISGHVSLFWYQQALGQGPEFLTYFQNEAQLDKSGLPSDRFFAERPEGSVSTLKIQRTQQEDSAVYLCASSLGVHSTDTQYFGPGTRLTVL.

In its sample, this clone was seen a few times. The rearrangement uses TRBV5-1 and TRBJ1-3, with 12 bases identical to TRBD1. The ends lost 4 bases at V and 3 bases at J; junction bases unmatched: 5. The germline V gene has CDR1 SGHRS and CDR2 YFSETQ. The CDR3 loop spans 16 amino acids. The CDR3 loop is CASSEGTGGFGNTIYF. In DNA form, the CDR3 reads TGCGCCAGCAGCGAAGGGACAGGGGGCTTTGGAAACACCATATATTTT. Using reference TRBV5-1 and TRBJ1-3 for the parts outside the CDR3, the full variable domain is KAGVTQTPRYLIKTRGQQVTLSCSPISGHRSVSWYQQTPGQGLQFLFEYFSETQRNKGNFPGRFSGRQFSNSRSEMNVSTLELGDSALYLCASSEGTGGFGNTIYFGEGSWLTVV.

The chain carries TRBV27 and TRBJ2-1; maybe TRBD1 (5 bases). Trimming left V 4 bases short and J 0 bases short, with 10 bases between. From germline, CDR1 is MNHEY and CDR2 SMNVEV (reference sequence). There are 15 residues in the CDR3. DNA of the CDR3: TGTGCCAGCAGTTCCCGACAGAGCTCCTACAATGAGCAGTTCTTC. Translated: CASSSRQSSYNEQFF.